Reported below is one T cell receptor beta chain. What it recognizes is unknown. Primers: 60 Vbeta forward and 13 Jbeta reverse. The assay was immunoSEQ multiplex PCR, and TCRdb's table has in-frame clones only and misses some. Found here are around 150,000 clones, around 10% of them singletons; the top ten hold about 2%. CDR3 size: 17 residues. Trimming took 0 bases from V and 0 from J, leaving 12 bases between them. The V gene's germline CDR1 is LGHNA and CDR2 YSLEER. This record belongs to a study of cytomegalovirus exposure and HLA in healthy donors. Study-wide context: A prior study identified 100 million to 130 million unique TCR beta sequences from about 180 million T cells. Overall study results and limits: A later analysis linked a missense DCLRE1C variant to TCR beta V- and J-gene trimming.

This sequence joins TRBV4-3 and TRBJ1-3; no clear D gene. The specimen was PBMCs. The TCR was taken from a male donor in good health and CMV-seronegative. CDR3 sequence reads: CASSQEYADYSGNTIYF. Written as DNA, the CDR3 is TGCGCCAGCAGCCAAGAGTACGCGGATTACTCTGGAAACACCATATATTTT.